These T cell receptor beta chains were read from a single sample in a study of T cell repertoires in cytomegalovirus infection. TCRdb re-called the reads through MiXCR, storing one row per CDR3 protein. The sample lists nearly 550,000 distinct CDR3 sequences, 16% occurring once. The material sequenced was CD8+ T cells from PBMCs. The source is a human donor in good health (CMV status not recorded). Some clones in this sample may be carry-over from other donors' samples. Both conserved end residues are part of each CDR3. The order of the fields is clone size, D gene, J gene, V gene, CDR3 protein, CDR3 DNA. D genes are given only for firm matches. Where a row states a size, it is once, few, many or the class of an expanded clone; other rows omit it.

abundance: -; d_gene: -; j_gene: TRBJ1-5; v_gene: TRBV4-1; CDR3aa: CASSQRLDTVNQPQHF; CDR3nt: TGCGCCAGCAGCCAAAGGCTCGACACGGTGAATCAGCCCCAGCATTTT
abundance: -; d_gene: -; j_gene: TRBJ1-2; v_gene: TRBV6-5; CDR3aa: CASSYRRHRKTTNYGYTF; CDR3nt: TGTGCCAGCAGTTACCGCCGACACCGGAAAACTACTAACTATGGCTACACCTTC
abundance: -; d_gene: -; j_gene: TRBJ2-6; v_gene: TRBV9; CDR3aa: CASGGKLVSTRANVLTF; CDR3nt: TGTGCCAGCGGGGGGAAACTGGTTTCAACGAGGGCCAACGTCCTGACTTTC
abundance: many; d_gene: -; j_gene: TRBJ1-2; v_gene: TRBV7-9; CDR3aa: CASSYQTALLVF; CDR3nt: TGTGCCAGCTCTTACCAGACAGCGCTACTTGTCTTC
abundance: few; d_gene: -; j_gene: TRBJ2-5; v_gene: TRBV28; CDR3aa: CASTQQETQYF; CDR3nt: TGTGCCAGCACTCAGCAAGAGACCCAGTACTTC
abundance: many; d_gene: -; j_gene: TRBJ1-2; v_gene: TRBV20-1; CDR3aa: CSARDGEGNYGYTF; CDR3nt: TGCAGTGCTAGAGATGGAGAAGGGAACTATGGCTACACCTTC
abundance: few; d_gene: -; j_gene: TRBJ1-1; v_gene: TRBV2; CDR3aa: CASSDRSQGRGVDTEAFF; CDR3nt: TGTGCCAGCAGTGATCGGAGCCAGGGGAGAGGAGTAGACACTGAAGCTTTCTTT
abundance: few; d_gene: TRBD1; j_gene: TRBJ1-2; v_gene: TRBV6-2/TRBV6-3; CDR3aa: CASSYVGQTNYGYTF; CDR3nt: TGTGCCAGCAGTTACGTGGGACAGACTAACTATGGCTACACCTTC
abundance: -; d_gene: -; j_gene: TRBJ1-1; v_gene: TRBV29-1; CDR3aa: CSVAGGMVTEAFF; CDR3nt: TGCAGCGTTGCTGGAGGGATGGTGACTGAAGCTTTCTTT
abundance: few; d_gene: -; j_gene: TRBJ2-6; v_gene: TRBV7-9; CDR3aa: CASSFSRSGANVLTF; CDR3nt: TGTGCCAGCAGCTTCTCCAGGTCTGGGGCCAACGTCCTGACTTTC
abundance: -; d_gene: -; j_gene: TRBJ1-5; v_gene: TRBV9; CDR3aa: CASSVVSSHSNQPQHF; CDR3nt: TGTGCCAGCAGCGTAGTTTCATCTCATAGCAATCAGCCCCAGCATTTT
abundance: many; d_gene: -; j_gene: TRBJ2-2; v_gene: TRBV11-2; CDR3aa: CASSRLGFSTGELFF; CDR3nt: TGTGCCAGCAGCCGATTAGGGTTCAGCACCGGGGAGCTGTTTTTT
abundance: many; d_gene: -; j_gene: TRBJ2-1; v_gene: TRBV28; CDR3aa: CASSFMGRGSYNEQFF; CDR3nt: TGTGCCAGCAGTTTTATGGGTCGGGGCTCCTACAATGAGCAGTTCTTC
abundance: few; d_gene: -; j_gene: TRBJ2-2; v_gene: TRBV27; CDR3aa: CASSPSLGESTGELFF; CDR3nt: TGTGCCAGCAGCCCTTCCCTGGGGGAATCCACCGGGGAGCTGTTTTTT
abundance: many; d_gene: TRBD1; j_gene: TRBJ2-1; v_gene: TRBV7-6; CDR3aa: CASSPGTGWGDEQFF; CDR3nt: TGTGCCAGCAGCCCGGGGACAGGGTGGGGTGATGAGCAGTTCTTC
abundance: few; d_gene: -; j_gene: TRBJ2-1; v_gene: TRBV24-1; CDR3aa: CATGEGSGDNEQFF; CDR3nt: TGTGCCACCGGAGAGGGTAGCGGAGACAATGAGCAGTTCTTC
abundance: -; d_gene: -; j_gene: TRBJ1-5; v_gene: TRBV18; CDR3aa: CASSPGGADQPQHF; CDR3nt: TGTGCCAGCTCACCTGGGGGCGCGGATCAGCCCCAGCATTTT
abundance: many; d_gene: -; j_gene: TRBJ2-5; v_gene: TRBV6-1; CDR3aa: CASSTLAAPRETQYF; CDR3nt: TGTGCCAGCAGTACCTTGGCGGCCCCACGGGAGACCCAGTACTTC
abundance: -; d_gene: -; j_gene: TRBJ1-4; v_gene: TRBV7-9; CDR3aa: CASSFTGWGSEKLFF; CDR3nt: TGTGCCAGCAGCTTTACCGGGTGGGGGTCGGAAAAACTGTTTTTT
abundance: few; d_gene: -; j_gene: TRBJ2-3; v_gene: TRBV29-1; CDR3aa: CSVGAGPTDTQYF; CDR3nt: TGCAGCGTTGGAGCGGGTCCCACAGATACGCAGTATTTT
abundance: -; d_gene: TRBD1; j_gene: TRBJ2-1; v_gene: TRBV4-1; CDR3aa: CASSHRDRGGVGEQFF; CDR3nt: TGCGCCAGCAGCCACCGGGACAGGGGTGGGGTAGGTGAGCAGTTCTTC
abundance: many; d_gene: -; j_gene: TRBJ1-1; v_gene: TRBV6-6; CDR3aa: CASRGTSEAFF; CDR3nt: TGTGCCAGCAGAGGGACTTCTGAAGCTTTCTTT
abundance: many; d_gene: TRBD1; j_gene: TRBJ1-1; v_gene: TRBV7-2; CDR3aa: CASSSTGDAFF; CDR3nt: TGTGCCAGCAGCTCAACAGGGGACGCTTTCTTT
abundance: -; d_gene: -; j_gene: TRBJ1-2; v_gene: TRBV3-1; CDR3aa: CASSPFSYYGYTF; CDR3nt: TGTGCCAGCAGCCCCTTTTCCTATTATGGCTACACCTTC
abundance: many; d_gene: -; j_gene: TRBJ2-1; v_gene: TRBV7-9; CDR3aa: CASSLPAGRANEQFF; CDR3nt: TGTGCCAGCAGCTTACCCGCCGGCAGGGCCAATGAGCAGTTCTTC
abundance: many; d_gene: TRBD1; j_gene: TRBJ1-1; v_gene: TRBV19; CDR3aa: CASSDRDLNTEAFF; CDR3nt: TGTGCCAGTAGTGACAGGGACCTGAACACTGAAGCTTTCTTT
abundance: few; d_gene: -; j_gene: TRBJ2-1; v_gene: TRBV7-9; CDR3aa: CASSWVRGGYNEQFF; CDR3nt: TGTGCCAGCAGCTGGGTCAGGGGAGGATACAATGAGCAGTTCTTC
abundance: -; d_gene: TRBD1; j_gene: TRBJ1-6; v_gene: TRBV14; CDR3aa: CASSLRQGRFNSPLHF; CDR3nt: TGTGCCAGCAGCCTCAGACAGGGTCGGTTCAATTCACCCCTCCACTTT
abundance: many; d_gene: -; j_gene: TRBJ2-1; v_gene: TRBV27; CDR3aa: CASSYYSYNEQFF; CDR3nt: TGTGCCAGCAGTTACTACTCCTACAATGAGCAGTTCTTC
abundance: many; d_gene: -; j_gene: TRBJ1-2; v_gene: TRBV4-1; CDR3aa: CASSQVESITNYGYTF; CDR3nt: TGCGCCAGCAGCCAAGTGGAGAGTATTACCAACTATGGCTACACCTTC
abundance: -; d_gene: TRBD1; j_gene: TRBJ1-5; v_gene: TRBV20-1; CDR3aa: CSASDWTGPRNQPQHF; CDR3nt: TGCAGTGCTAGTGATTGGACAGGGCCACGCAATCAGCCCCAGCATTTT
abundance: -; d_gene: TRBD2; j_gene: TRBJ2-1; v_gene: TRBV27; CDR3aa: CASSLLNLAGGFSYNEQFF; CDR3nt: TGTGCCAGCAGCCTTTTAAACCTAGCGGGAGGTTTTTCTTACAATGAGCAGTTCTTC
abundance: many; d_gene: TRBD2; j_gene: TRBJ2-3; v_gene: TRBV27; CDR3aa: CASSLDLAGRLTDTQYF; CDR3nt: TGTGCCAGCAGTTTAGACCTAGCGGGAAGGTTGACAGATACGCAGTATTTT
abundance: -; d_gene: -; j_gene: TRBJ1-4; v_gene: TRBV20-1; CDR3aa: CSARVYEKLFF; CDR3nt: TGCAGTGCTAGGGTATATGAAAAACTGTTTTTT
abundance: many; d_gene: -; j_gene: TRBJ1-1; v_gene: TRBV9; CDR3aa: CASSQSGRLNTEAFF; CDR3nt: TGTGCCAGCAGCCAGAGTGGGCGTTTGAACACTGAAGCTTTCTTT
abundance: few; d_gene: -; j_gene: TRBJ2-1; v_gene: TRBV4-1; CDR3aa: CASSRGSGEQFF; CDR3nt: TGCGCCAGCAGCCGGGGGAGTGGGGAGCAGTTCTTC
abundance: once; d_gene: -; j_gene: TRBJ1-4; v_gene: TRBV2; CDR3aa: CASSGGAPVTNEKLFF; CDR3nt: TGTGCCAGCAGTGGAGGGGCGCCGGTAACTAATGAAAAACTGTTTTTT
abundance: -; d_gene: TRBD2; j_gene: TRBJ2-3; v_gene: TRBV3-1; CDR3aa: CASSQGPLGREGSDTQYF; CDR3nt: TGTGCCAGCAGCCAAGGCCCCCTAGGGCGGGAGGGCTCAGATACGCAGTATTTT
abundance: -; d_gene: -; j_gene: TRBJ1-1; v_gene: TRBV11-2; CDR3aa: CASSLTRQPGGNTEAFF; CDR3nt: TGTGCCAGCAGCTTAACCCGACAGCCCGGTGGGAACACTGAAGCTTTCTTT
abundance: many; d_gene: -; j_gene: TRBJ2-1; v_gene: TRBV14; CDR3aa: CASSHRREVPPLDYNEQFF; CDR3nt: TGTGCCAGCAGCCATAGGAGGGAGGTTCCCCCGCTAGACTACAATGAGCAGTTCTTC
abundance: many; d_gene: TRBD1; j_gene: TRBJ2-1; v_gene: TRBV7-7; CDR3aa: CASSLTLDRGSHEQFF; CDR3nt: TGTGCTAGCAGCCTAACCCTGGACAGGGGGAGTCATGAGCAGTTCTTC
abundance: few; d_gene: TRBD1; j_gene: TRBJ1-5; v_gene: TRBV27; CDR3aa: CASRKGQAYNQPQHF; CDR3nt: TGTGCCAGCAGGAAGGGACAGGCTTACAATCAGCCCCAGCATTTT
abundance: many; d_gene: -; j_gene: TRBJ2-4; v_gene: TRBV7-9; CDR3aa: CASSHPSEKNIQYF; CDR3nt: TGTGCCAGCAGCCACCCGAGCGAGAAAAACATTCAGTACTTC
abundance: -; d_gene: -; j_gene: TRBJ2-1; v_gene: TRBV6-5; CDR3aa: CASSPKQISGHYNEQFF; CDR3nt: TGTGCCAGCAGCCCCAAGCAGATAAGCGGGCACTACAATGAGCAGTTCTTC
abundance: many; d_gene: -; j_gene: TRBJ1-1; v_gene: TRBV6-4; CDR3aa: CASRWAGKAKGTEAFF; CDR3nt: TGTGCCAGCAGATGGGCAGGGAAGGCGAAGGGCACTGAAGCTTTCTTT